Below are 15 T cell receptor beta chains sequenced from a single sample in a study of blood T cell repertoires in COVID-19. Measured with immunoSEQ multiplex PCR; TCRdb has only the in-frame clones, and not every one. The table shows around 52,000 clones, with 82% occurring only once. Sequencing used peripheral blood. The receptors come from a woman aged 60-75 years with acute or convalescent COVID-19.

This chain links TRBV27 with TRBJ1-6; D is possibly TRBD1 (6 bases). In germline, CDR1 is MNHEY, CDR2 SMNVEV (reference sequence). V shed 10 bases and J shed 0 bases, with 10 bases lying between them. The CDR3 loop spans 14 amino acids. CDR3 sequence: CAIGQSSYNSPLHF. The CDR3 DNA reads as TGTGCCATTGGACAGAGCTCCTATAATTCACCCCTCCACTTT.

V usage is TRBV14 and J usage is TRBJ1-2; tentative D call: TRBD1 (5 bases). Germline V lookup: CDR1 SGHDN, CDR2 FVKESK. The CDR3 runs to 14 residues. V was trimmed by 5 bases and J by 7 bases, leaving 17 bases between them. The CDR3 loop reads CASSAGRLASGYTF. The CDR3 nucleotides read TGTGCCAGCAGCGCAGGGCGTCTGGCCTCTGGCTACACCTTC.

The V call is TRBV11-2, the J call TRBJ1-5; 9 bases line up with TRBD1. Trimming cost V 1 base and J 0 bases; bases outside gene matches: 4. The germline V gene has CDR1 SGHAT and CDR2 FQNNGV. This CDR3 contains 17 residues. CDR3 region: CASSLGDRVYSNQPQHF. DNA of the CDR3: TGTGCCAGCAGCTTAGGGGACAGGGTTTATAGCAATCAGCCCCAGCATTTT. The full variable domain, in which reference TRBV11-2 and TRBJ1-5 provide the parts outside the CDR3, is EAGVAQSPRYKIIEKRQSVAFWCNPISGHATLYWYQQILGQGPKLLIQFQNNGVVDDSQLPKDRFSAERLKGVDSTLKIQPAKLEDSAVYLCASSLGDRVYSNQPQHFGDGTRLSIL.

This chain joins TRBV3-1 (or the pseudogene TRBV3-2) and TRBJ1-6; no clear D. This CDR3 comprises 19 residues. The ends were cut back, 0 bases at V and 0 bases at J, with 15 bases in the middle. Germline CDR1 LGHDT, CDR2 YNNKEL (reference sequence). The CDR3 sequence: CASSQDWIGESSYNSPLHF. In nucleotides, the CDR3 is TGTGCCAGCAGCCAAGATTGGATCGGGGAAAGCTCCTATAATTCACCCCTCCACTTT.

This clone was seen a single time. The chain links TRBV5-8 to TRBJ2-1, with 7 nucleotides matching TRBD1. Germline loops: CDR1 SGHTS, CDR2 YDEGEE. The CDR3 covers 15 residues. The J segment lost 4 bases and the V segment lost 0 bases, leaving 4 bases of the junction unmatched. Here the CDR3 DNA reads TGTGCCAGCAGCTTGGAGGGGGCTAAATACAATGAGCAGTTCTTC. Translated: CASSLEGAKYNEQFF. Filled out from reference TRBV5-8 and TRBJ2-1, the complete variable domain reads EAGVTQSPTHLIKTRGQQATLRCSPISGHTSVYWYQQALGLGLQFLLWYDEGEERNRGNFPPRFSGRQFPNYSSELNVNALELEDSALYLCASSLEGAKYNEQFFGPGTRLTVL.

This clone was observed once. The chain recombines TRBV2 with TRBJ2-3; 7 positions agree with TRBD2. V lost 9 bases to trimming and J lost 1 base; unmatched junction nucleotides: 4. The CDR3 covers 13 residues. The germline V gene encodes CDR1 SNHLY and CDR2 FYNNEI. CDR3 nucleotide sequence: TGTGCCAGGTTAGCGGGCGGCACAGATACGCAGTATTTT. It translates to CARLAGGTDTQYF.

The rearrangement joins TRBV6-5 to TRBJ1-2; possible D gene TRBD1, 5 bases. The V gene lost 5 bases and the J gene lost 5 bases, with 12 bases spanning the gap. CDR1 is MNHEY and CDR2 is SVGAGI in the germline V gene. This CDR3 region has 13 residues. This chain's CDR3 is CASSPGESYGYTF. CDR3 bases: TGTGCCAGCAGTCCGGGGGAAAGTTATGGCTACACCTTC.

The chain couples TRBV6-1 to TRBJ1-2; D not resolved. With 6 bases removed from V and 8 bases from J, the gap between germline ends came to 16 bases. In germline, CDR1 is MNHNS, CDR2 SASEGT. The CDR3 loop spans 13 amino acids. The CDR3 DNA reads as TGTGCCAGCAGCCGTGGGAGCCAGGAGGGCTACACCTTC. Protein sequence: CASSRGSQEGYTF.

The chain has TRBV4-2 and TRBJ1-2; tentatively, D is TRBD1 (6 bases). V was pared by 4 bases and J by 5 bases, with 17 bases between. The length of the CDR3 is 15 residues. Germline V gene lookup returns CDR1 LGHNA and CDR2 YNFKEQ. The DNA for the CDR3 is TGTGCCAGCAGCCCGGACCCAGGGGCCCGTTATGGCTACACCTTC. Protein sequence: CASSPDPGARYGYTF.

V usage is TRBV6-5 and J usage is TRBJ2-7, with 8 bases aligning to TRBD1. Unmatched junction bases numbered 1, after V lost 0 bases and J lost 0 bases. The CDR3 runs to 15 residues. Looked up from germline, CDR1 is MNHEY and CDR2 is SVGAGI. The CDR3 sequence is CASSYSTGVSYEQYF. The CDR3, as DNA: TGTGCCAGCAGTTACTCGACAGGGGTCTCCTACGAGCAGTACTTC.

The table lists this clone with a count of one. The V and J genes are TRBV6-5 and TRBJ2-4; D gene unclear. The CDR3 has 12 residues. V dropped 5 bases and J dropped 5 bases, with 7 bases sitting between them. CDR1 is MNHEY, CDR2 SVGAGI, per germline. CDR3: CASSIQQNIQYF. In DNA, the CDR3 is TGTGCCAGCAGTATACAGCAAAACATTCAGTACTTC.

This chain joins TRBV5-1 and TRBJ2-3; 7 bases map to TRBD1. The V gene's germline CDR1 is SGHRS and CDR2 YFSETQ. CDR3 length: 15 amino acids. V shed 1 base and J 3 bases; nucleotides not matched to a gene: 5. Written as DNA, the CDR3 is TGCGCCAGCAGCTTGACAGGGGTGGTAACAGATACGCAGTATTTT. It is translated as CASSLTGVVTDTQYF.

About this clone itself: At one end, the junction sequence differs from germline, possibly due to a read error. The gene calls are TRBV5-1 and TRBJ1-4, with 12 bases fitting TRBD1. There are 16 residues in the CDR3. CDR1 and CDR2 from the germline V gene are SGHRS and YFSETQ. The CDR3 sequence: CASSLQGQGAEEKLLF. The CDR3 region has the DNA TGCGCCAGCAGCTTGCAGGGACAGGGGGCAGAGGAAAAACTGCTTTTT.

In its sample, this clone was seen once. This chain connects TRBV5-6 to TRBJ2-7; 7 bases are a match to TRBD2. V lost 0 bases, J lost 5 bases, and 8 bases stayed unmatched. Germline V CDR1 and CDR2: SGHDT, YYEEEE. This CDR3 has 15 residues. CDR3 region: CASSLVGDAGDEQYF. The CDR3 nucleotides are TGTGCCAGCAGCTTGGTAGGCGACGCGGGGGACGAGCAGTACTTC.

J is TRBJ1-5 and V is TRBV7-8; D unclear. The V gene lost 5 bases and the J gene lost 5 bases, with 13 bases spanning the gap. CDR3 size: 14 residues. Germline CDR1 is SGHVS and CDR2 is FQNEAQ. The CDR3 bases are TGTGCCAGCAGCCTGGTTACAGATGATCAGCCCCAGCATTTT. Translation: CASSLVTDDQPQHF.